The entry below describes one TCR beta chain. Sample contribution per patient ranged from 1 to 8, covering pretreatment and on-treatment. The sample is drawn from a study of PD-L1 blockade in urothelial cancer. Study overall: T cells numbered a median of 141,255 in the blood samples.

Profiling relied on immunoSEQ multiplex PCR, and the TCRdb table lists in-frame clones only, not all of them. Of some 100,000 clones in the sample, approximately 90% were seen once. The sequence was obtained from an elderly woman with urothelial cancer. Sample: PBMCs, taken around atezolizumab (anti-PD-L1) treatment.

The DNA of the CDR3 is TGTGCCAGCAGTCTCCGGGACAGGGTGAGGGATGAGCAGTTCTTC. Amino acids: CASSLRDRVRDEQFF. This chain links TRBV28 with TRBJ2-1; 9 positions match TRBD1. This CDR3 has 15 amino acids. J lost 8 bases, V lost 5 bases, and 10 bases had no gene match. Germline CDR1 reads MDHEN; CDR2 reads SYDVKM. The complete variable domain, with remaining parts taken from reference TRBV28 and TRBJ2-1, reads DVKVTQSSRYLVKRTGEKVFLECVQDMDHENMFWYRQDPGLGLRLIYFSYDVKMKEKGDIPEGYSVSREKKERFSLILESASTNQTSMYLCASSLRDRVRDEQFFGPGTRLTVL.